This TCR beta chain came from a study of cytomegalovirus exposure and HLA in healthy donors. 13 Jbeta primers and 60 Vbeta primers were used for the PCR. The data were produced by immunoSEQ multiplex PCR, yet TCRdb's version contains in-frame clones alone and is incomplete. The sample shows 85,000 to 120,000 clones, approximately 80% of them seen only once. Germline assignment: CDR1 MGHDK and CDR2 SYGVNS. The CDR3 covers 13 residues. Losses at the gene ends were 8 bases for V and 6 bases for J; bases not matched to a gene: 4. Sequencing input: PBMCs. The clonotype comes from a man between 50 and 59 years old in good health and CMV-seronegative. The chain has TRBV25-1 and TRBJ2-2, with TRBD1 matching over 9 bases. DNA of the CDR3: TGTGCCAGCGACAGGGGGTATTCCGGGGAGCTGTTTTTT. Protein product: CASDRGYSGELFF. The full variable domain, in which reference TRBV25-1 and TRBJ2-2 provide the parts outside the CDR3, is EADIYQTPRYLVIGTGKKITLECSQTMGHDKMYWYQQDPGMELHLIHYSYGVNSTEKGDLSSESTVSRIRTEHFPLTLESARPSHTSQYLCASDRGYSGELFFGEGSRLTVL.